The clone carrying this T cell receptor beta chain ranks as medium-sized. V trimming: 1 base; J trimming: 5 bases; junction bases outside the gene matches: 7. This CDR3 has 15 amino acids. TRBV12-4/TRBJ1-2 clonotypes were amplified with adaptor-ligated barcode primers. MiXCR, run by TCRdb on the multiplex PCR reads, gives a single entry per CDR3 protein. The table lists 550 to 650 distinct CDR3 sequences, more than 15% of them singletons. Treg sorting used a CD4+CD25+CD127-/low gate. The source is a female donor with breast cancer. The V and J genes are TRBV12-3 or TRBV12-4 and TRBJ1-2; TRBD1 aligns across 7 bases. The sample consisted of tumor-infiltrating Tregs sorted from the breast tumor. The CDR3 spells CASSLGPGQMYGYTF. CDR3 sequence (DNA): TGTGCCAGCAGTTTAGGACCGGGACAGATGTATGGCTACACCTTC.